The sequence of this T cell receptor beta chain was determined in a study of blood T cells in healthy people across ages. This clonotype was seen ten or more times. This CDR3 comprises 16 residues. Trimming removed 4 bases from V and 5 bases from J; junction bases left unmatched: 8. The V gene's germline CDR1 is MNHEY and CDR2 SVGEGT. For the second PCR, which ran for about 6 to 11 cycles, a sample-barcoded 5' primer and a J-beta primer mix were used. TCRdb ran MiXCR on the 5' RACE reads and lists one entry per CDR3 protein. The sample lists more than 800,000 distinct CDR3 sequences, about 30% occurring once.

The sequence was obtained from an elderly woman in good health. Sequencing was performed on blood. The gene calls are TRBV6-2 or TRBV6-3 and TRBJ2-3; TRBD2 aligns across 11 bases. The DNA for the CDR3 is TGTGCCAGCAGTTTAGGACTAGCGGGTCGACAAGATACGCAGTATTTT. Residues: CASSLGLAGRQDTQYF.